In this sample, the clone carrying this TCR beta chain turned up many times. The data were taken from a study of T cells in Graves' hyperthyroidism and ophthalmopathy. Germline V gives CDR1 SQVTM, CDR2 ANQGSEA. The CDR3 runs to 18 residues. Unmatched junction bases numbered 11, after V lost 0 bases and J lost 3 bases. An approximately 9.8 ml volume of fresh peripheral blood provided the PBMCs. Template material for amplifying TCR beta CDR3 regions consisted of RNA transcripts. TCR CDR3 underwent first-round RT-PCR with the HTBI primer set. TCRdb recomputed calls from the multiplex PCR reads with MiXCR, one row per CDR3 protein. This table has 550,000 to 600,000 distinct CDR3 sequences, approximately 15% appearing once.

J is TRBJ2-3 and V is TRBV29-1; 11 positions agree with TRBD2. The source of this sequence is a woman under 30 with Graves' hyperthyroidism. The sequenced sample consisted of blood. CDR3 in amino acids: CSVEDPEELAGGTDTQYF. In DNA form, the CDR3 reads TGCAGCGTTGAAGACCCAGAAGAGCTAGCGGGAGGAACAGATACGCAGTATTTT.